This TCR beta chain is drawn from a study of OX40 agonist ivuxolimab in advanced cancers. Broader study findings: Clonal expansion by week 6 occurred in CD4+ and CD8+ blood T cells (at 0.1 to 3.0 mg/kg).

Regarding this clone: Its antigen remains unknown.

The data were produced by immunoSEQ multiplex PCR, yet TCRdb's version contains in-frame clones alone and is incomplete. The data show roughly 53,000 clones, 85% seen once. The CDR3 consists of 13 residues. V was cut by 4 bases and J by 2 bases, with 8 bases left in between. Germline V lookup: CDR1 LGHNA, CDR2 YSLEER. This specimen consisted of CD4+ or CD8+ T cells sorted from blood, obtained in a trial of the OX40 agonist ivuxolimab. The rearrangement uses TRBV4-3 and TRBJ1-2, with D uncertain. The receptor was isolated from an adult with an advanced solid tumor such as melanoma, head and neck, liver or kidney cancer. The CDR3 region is CASSPYLNYGYTF. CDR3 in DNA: TGCGCCAGCAGCCCGTATTTGAACTATGGCTACACCTTC.